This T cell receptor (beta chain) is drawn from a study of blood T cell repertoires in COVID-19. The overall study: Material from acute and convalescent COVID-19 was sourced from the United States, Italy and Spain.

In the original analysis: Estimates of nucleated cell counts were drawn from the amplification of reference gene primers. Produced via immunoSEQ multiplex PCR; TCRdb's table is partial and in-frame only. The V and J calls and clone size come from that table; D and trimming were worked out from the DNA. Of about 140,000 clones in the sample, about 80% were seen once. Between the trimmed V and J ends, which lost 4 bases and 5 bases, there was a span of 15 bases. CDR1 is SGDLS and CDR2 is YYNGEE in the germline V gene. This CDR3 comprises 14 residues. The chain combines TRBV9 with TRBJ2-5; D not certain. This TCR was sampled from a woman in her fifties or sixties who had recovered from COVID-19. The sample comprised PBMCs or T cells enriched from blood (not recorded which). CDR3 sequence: CASSRAGLYETQYF. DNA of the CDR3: TGTGCCAGCAGCCGAGCAGGCTTATACGAGACCCAGTACTTC.